The TCR beta chain described here comes from a study of T-cell memory formation after mild COVID-19 (dated by TCRdb to the early 2020s). Study-level background: TCR sequence clusters from the two donors were found to be largely donor specific. T-cell clones expanding and contracting after mild COVID-19 in two donors were tracked by longitudinal TCRalpha and TCRbeta repertoire sequencing. Two young, previously healthy adult volunteers, one female and one male, were included in the cohort. What the authors observed across the whole study: The study included only a couple of mild cases, and larger cohorts that include severe cases with pre-infection samples were judged to be necessary. Contracting CD4+ clones were located mainly in the CM and EM memory subsets, whereas CD8+ clones were found to be enriched in EMRA. Clones that contracted from day 15 to 85 showed balanced CD4/CD8 phenotypes, whereas a second wave of clones that expanded from day 15 to 37 leaned towards CD4+. Some responding clones were detected in pre-infection memory, which suggested that pre-existing cross-reactive memory T cells had joined the SARS-CoV-2 response. Whether the second-wave clones peaking on day 37 were SARS-CoV-2 specific was not confirmed.

The V end loses 4 bases and the J end loses 15 bases, and a stretch of 23 bases separates them. The CDR3 measures 15 amino acids from cysteine to phenylalanine. The CDR3 DNA has 45 bases and is translated from base 1. The germline V gene gives CDR1 as SGHRS and CDR2 as YFSETQ. Ficoll-Paque density gradient centrifugation was used to isolate PBMCs. This sample was sequenced with an Illumina NovaSeq 6000. cDNA libraries for TCRalpha and TCRbeta were prepared by 5'RACE using constant-segment primers, with sample barcodes and unique molecular identifiers added. Trizol reagent was used to extract RNA from every sample. Library amplification was performed in two PCR steps, and a second sample barcode and Illumina TruSeq adapters were introduced in the second step. Sequencing of the libraries was done on an Illumina NovaSeq, producing 2 x 150 bp paired-end reads. The authors' pipeline ran thus. Demultiplexing of reads and collapsing into UMI-guided consensus sequences were performed with migec v1.2.7. Using mixcr v2.1.11, UMI consensuses were aligned to TRA and TRB V and J templates and then assembled into clonotypes. A clonotype was counted as expanded or contracted only if both edgeR and NoisET called the change significant, with noise models trained on biological replicates. For edgeR calls, a false discovery rate-adjusted p below 0.01 and a log2 fold-change threshold of 1 were applied. As an exploratory analysis of dynamics, PCA with hierarchical clustering was applied to max-normalized trajectories of the 1000 most abundant clonotypes. Separately sequenced CD4+ and CD8+ repertoires were used to assign a CD4 or CD8 phenotype to each responding clone. TCRdb reprocessed the public reads (quality trimming at Q25 with fastp, clone calling with MiXCR) and kept in-frame beta chains. A single entry per CDR3 protein holds the most common genes and DNA from its merged rows. The V and J calls reflect TCRdb's pipeline rather than the authors' work. The sample table shows about 360,000 distinct CDR3 sequences, and over 13% are seen once. The ten top clones hold around a fifth of the sample.

A few counts support this clonotype. Its binding antigen is unknown. No per-base quality is available; no much larger clone lies one base away. The clonotype was recovered from a man between 18 and 29 years old who had mild COVID-19 (a few samples of this study predate the infection). The sample titles of this study are shuffled in the database, so cell type and time point are left out; the donor was told from shared clones. Sequencing was performed on PBMCs or a T cell subset sorted from them (not recorded which). This chain joins TRBV5-1 to TRBJ1-6, with the D gene not confidently named. The DNA sequence follows: TGCGCCAGCAGCCCCCGTGGAGGCTCCACCGGAGGCCTCCACTTT. Translated, this is CASSPRGGSTGGLHF.